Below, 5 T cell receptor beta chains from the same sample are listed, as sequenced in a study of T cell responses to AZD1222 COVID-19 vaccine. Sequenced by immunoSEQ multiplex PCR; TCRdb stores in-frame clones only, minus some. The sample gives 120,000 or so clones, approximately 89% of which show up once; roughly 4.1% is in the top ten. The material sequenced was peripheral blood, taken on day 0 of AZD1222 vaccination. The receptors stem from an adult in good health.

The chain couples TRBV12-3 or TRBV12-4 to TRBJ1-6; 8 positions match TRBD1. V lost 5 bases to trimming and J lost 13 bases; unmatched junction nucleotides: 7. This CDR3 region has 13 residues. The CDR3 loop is CASSLETGAPLHF. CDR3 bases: TGTGCCAGCAGTCTGGAGACAGGGGCGCCCCTCCACTTT.

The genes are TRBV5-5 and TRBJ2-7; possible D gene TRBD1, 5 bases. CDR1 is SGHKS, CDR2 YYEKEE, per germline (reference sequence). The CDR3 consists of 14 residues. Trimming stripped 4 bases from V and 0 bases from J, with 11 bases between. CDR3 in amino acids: CASSRTPNSYEQYF. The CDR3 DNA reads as TGTGCCAGCAGCCGGACACCAAACTCCTACGAGCAGTACTTC.

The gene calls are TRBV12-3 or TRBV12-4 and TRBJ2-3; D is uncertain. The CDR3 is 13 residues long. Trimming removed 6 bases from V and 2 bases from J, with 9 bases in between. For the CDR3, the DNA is TGTGCCAGCAGAAACTCCAACACAGATACGCAGTATTTT. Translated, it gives CASRNSNTDTQYF.

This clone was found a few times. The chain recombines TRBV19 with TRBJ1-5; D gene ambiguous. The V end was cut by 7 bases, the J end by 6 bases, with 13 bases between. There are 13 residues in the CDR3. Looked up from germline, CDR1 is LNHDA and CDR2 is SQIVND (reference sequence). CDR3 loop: CASIGPSGQPQHF. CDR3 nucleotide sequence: TGTGCCAGTATCGGACCTAGCGGTCAGCCCCAGCATTTT.

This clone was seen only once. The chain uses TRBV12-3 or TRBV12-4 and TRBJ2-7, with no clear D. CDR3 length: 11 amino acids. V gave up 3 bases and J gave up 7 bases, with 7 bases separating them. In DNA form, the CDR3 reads TGTGCCAGCAGTTTCTCGGTTGAGCAGTACTTC. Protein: CASSFSVEQYF.